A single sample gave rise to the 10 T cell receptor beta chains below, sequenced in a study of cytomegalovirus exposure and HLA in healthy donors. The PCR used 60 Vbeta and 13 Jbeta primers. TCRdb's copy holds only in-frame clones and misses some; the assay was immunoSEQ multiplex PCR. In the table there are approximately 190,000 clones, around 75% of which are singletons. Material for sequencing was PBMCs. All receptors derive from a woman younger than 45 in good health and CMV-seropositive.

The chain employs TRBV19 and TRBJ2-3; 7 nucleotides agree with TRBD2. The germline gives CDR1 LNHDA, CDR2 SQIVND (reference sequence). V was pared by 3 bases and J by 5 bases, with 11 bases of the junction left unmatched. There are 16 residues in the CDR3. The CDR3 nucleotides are TGTGCCAGTAGTATTGGTCTTCGACTAGCTGGAGATACGCAGTATTTT. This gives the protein CASSIGLRLAGDTQYF.

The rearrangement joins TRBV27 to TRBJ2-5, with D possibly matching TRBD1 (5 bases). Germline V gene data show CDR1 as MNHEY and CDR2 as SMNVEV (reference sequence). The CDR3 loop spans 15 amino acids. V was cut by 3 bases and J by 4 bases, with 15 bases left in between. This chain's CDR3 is CASSLSPRERETQYF. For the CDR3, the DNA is TGTGCCAGCAGTTTGTCCCCCAGGGAACGAGAGACCCAGTACTTC.

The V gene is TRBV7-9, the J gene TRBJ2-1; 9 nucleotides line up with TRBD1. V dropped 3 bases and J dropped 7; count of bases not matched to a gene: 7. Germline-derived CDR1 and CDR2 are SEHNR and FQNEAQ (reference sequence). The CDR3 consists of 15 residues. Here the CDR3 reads CASSLEQGAENEQFF. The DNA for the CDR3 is TGTGCCAGCAGCTTGGAACAGGGGGCGGAGAATGAGCAGTTCTTC.

CDR3 sequence reads: CASSSGTASLATNEKLFF. For the CDR3, the DNA is TGTGCCAGTAGCTCCGGGACAGCTAGCCTTGCAACTAATGAAAAACTGTTTTTT. The rearrangement joins TRBV19 to TRBJ1-4; 7 bases line up with TRBD1. V gave up 6 bases and J gave up 0 bases; unmatched junction bases: 13. The germline V gene encodes CDR1 LNHDA and CDR2 SQIVND (reference sequence). CDR3 length: 18 residues.

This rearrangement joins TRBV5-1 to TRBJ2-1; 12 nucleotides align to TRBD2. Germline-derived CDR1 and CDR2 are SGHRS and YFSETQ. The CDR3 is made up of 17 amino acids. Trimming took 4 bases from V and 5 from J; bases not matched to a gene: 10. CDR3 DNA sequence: TGCGCCAGCAGCCCTCTGACTAGCGGGAGACCCAACAATGAGCAGTTCTTC. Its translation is CASSPLTSGRPNNEQFF.

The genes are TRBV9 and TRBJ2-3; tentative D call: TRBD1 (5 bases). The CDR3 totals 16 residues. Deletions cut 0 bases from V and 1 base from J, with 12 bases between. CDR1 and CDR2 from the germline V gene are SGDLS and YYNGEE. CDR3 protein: CASSVAVGRRTDTQYF. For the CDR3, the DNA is TGTGCCAGCAGCGTAGCGGTGGGGCGGCGCACAGATACGCAGTATTTT.

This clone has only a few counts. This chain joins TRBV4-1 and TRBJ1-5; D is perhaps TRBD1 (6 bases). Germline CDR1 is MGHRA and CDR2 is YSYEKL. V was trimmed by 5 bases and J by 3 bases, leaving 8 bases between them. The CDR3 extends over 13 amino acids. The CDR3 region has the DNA TGCGCCAGCAGCGGGGGCGACAATCAGCCCCAGCATTTT. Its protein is CASSGGDNQPQHF.

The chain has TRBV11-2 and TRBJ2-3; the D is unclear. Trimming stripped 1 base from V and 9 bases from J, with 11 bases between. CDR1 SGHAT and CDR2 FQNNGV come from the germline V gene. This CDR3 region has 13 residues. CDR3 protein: CASSLGVRSTQYF. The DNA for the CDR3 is TGTGCCAGCAGCTTAGGAGTCCGCTCGACGCAGTATTTT.

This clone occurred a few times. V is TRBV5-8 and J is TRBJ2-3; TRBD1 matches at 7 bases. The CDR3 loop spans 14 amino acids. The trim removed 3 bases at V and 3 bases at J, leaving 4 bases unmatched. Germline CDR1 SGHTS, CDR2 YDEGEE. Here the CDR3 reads CASSSGQFTDTQYF. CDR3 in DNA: TGTGCCAGCAGCTCGGGACAGTTTACAGATACGCAGTATTTT.

The DNA of the CDR3 is TGTGCCAGCAGTTACAAGTACGAGCAGTACTTC. It is translated as CASSYKYEQYF. The chain has TRBV27 and TRBJ2-7; D remains unclear. In germline, CDR1 is MNHEY, CDR2 SMNVEV (reference sequence). The V gene lost 4 bases and the J gene lost 4 bases, with 5 bases spanning the gap. This CDR3 contains 11 residues.